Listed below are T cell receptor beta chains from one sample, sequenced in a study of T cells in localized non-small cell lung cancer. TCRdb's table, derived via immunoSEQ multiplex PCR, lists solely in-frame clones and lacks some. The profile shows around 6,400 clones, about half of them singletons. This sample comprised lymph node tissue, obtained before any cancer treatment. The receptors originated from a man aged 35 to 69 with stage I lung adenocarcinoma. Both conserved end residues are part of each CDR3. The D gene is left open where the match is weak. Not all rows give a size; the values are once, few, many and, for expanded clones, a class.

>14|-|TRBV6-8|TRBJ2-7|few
CASWDDGKDYEQYF
TGTGCCAGCTGGGACGACGGCAAAGATTACGAGCAGTACTTC
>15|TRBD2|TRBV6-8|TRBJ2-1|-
CASRIAGGAYNEQFF
TGTGCCAGCAGGATAGCGGGAGGGGCCTACAATGAGCAGTTCTTC
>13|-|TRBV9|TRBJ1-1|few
CASSVFGNTEAFF
TGTGCCAGCAGCGTCTTCGGGAACACTGAAGCTTTCTTT
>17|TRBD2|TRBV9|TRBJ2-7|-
CASRTPGTSGSYYEQYF
TGTGCCAGCAGAACCCCCGGGACTAGCGGGAGTTACTACGAGCAGTACTTC
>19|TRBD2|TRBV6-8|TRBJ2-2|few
CASSLRTSGRAWNTGELFF
TGTGCCAGCAGTCTACGGACTAGCGGGAGGGCCTGGAACACCGGGGAGCTGTTTTTT
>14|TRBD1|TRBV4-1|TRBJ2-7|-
CASSQFPGGYEQYF
TGCGCCAGCAGCCAATTCCCAGGGGGCTATGAGCAGTACTTC
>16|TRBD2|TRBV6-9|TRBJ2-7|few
CASSRIRLAGAYEQYF
TGTGCCAGCAGCCGGATCAGACTAGCGGGGGCGTACGAGCAGTACTTC
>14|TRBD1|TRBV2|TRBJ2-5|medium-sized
CASSRTGWRETQYF
TGTGCCAGCAGTAGGACAGGGTGGCGAGAGACCCAGTACTTC
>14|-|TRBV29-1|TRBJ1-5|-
CSALYEGRNQPQHF
TGCAGCGCTCTGTATGAGGGACGCAATCAGCCCCAGCATTTT
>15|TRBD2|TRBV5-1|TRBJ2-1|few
CASSLVASGRNEQFF
TGCGCCAGCAGCTTGGTGGCTAGCGGGAGAAATGAGCAGTTCTTC
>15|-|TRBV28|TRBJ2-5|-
CASRTSTGAAETQYF
TGTGCCAGCAGGACCTCTACCGGGGCAGCCGAAACCCAGTACTTC
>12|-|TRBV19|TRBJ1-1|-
CASSFQNTEAFF
TGTGCCAGTAGTTTCCAGAACACTGAAGCTTTCTTT
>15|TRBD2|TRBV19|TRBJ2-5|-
CASAISGGYQETQYF
TGTGCCAGTGCCATTAGCGGGGGATACCAAGAGACCCAGTACTTC
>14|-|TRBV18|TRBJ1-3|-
CASSPSISGNTIYF
TGTGCCAGCTCACCCTCTATCTCTGGAAACACCATATATTTT
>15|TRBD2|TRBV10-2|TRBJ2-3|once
CASSEGLAGADTQYF
TGCGCCAGCAGTGAGGGACTAGCGGGGGCAGATACGCAGTATTTT
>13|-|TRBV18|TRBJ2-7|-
CASSLGSTYEQYF
TGTGCCAGCTCACTAGGATCAACCTACGAGCAGTACTTC
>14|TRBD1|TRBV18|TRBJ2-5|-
CASSPDRAQETQYF
TGTGCCAGCTCACCAGACAGGGCCCAAGAGACCCAGTACTTC